These 7 T cell receptor beta chains originate from one sample sequenced in a study of OX40 agonist ivuxolimab in advanced cancers. Sequencing was performed with immunoSEQ multiplex PCR; in TCRdb, only in-frame clones are kept and a portion is missing. This table holds around 100,000 clones, 89% found once. This sample comprised CD4+ or CD8+ T cells sorted from blood, obtained in a trial of the OX40 agonist ivuxolimab. All receptors derive from an adult with an advanced solid tumor such as melanoma, head and neck, liver or kidney cancer.

Notes on this clone: Within the sample, other DNA sequences also encode this same CDR3. The genes are TRBV5-1 and TRBJ1-1; tentatively, D is TRBD1 (5 bases). Germline V lookup: CDR1 SGHRS, CDR2 YFSETQ. This CDR3 is 14 amino acids long. Trimming left V 1 base short and J 4 bases short, with 11 bases between. The CDR3 nucleotides are TGCGCCAGCAGCTTGAGGCAGGGAGGCACTGAAGCTTTCTTT. Protein: CASSLRQGGTEAFF.

A note on this clone: It is unclear where the CDR3 begins or ends on the DNA, so no DNA is shown, and the CDR3 is as TCRdb lists it. The chain employs TRBV6-6 and TRBJ2-7. Germline loops: CDR1 MNHNY, CDR2 SVGAGI (reference sequence). The CDR3 contains 13 residues when both ends are counted. The CDR3 is CASSSSGLPEQYF.

DNA of the CDR3: TGCGCCAGCAGCCCGGGGGGTTTTTCTGAAGCTTTCTTT. Protein sequence: CASSPGGFSEAFF. The V call is TRBV5-1, the J call TRBJ1-1; D perhaps matches TRBD1 (5 bases). The germline gives CDR1 SGHRS, CDR2 YFSETQ. This CDR3 spans 13 amino acids. V dropped 4 bases and J dropped 6 bases, with 13 bases sitting between them.

V usage is TRBV19 and J usage is TRBJ1-1; D is uncertain. The V and J ends lost 3 bases and 4 bases respectively, with 9 bases between them. The CDR3 covers 13 residues. Germline V gives CDR1 LNHDA, CDR2 SQIVND (reference sequence). The CDR3 region is CASSMGWGTEAFF. The CDR3 DNA sequence: TGTGCCAGTAGTATGGGATGGGGCACTGAAGCTTTCTTT.

This clone occurred once. The genes are TRBV2 and TRBJ2-2; D unresolved. The V end was cut by 2 bases, the J end by 3 bases, with 4 bases between. Germline CDR1 SNHLY, CDR2 FYNNEI. CDR3 length: 13 residues. CDR3 protein: CASSESYTGELFF. The CDR3 DNA reads as TGTGCCAGCAGTGAAAGTTACACCGGGGAGCTGTTTTTT. The full variable domain, its missing parts supplied by reference TRBV2 and TRBJ2-2, is EPEVTQTPSHQVTQMGQEVILRCVPISNHLYFYWYRQILGQKVEFLVSFYNNEISEKSEIFDDQFSVERPDGSNFTLKIRSTKLEDSAMYFCASSESYTGELFFGEGSRLTVL.

This rearrangement joins TRBV18 to TRBJ1-1, with D unclear. From germline, CDR1 is KGHSH and CDR2 LQKENI. This CDR3 region has 13 residues. The ends were cut back, 4 bases at V and 0 bases at J, with 6 bases in the middle. CDR3 protein: CASSLSLNTEAFF. CDR3 nucleotides: TGTGCCAGCTCACTATCATTGAACACTGAAGCTTTCTTT.

V and J are TRBV5-1 and TRBJ1-1, with D unclear. The CDR3 loop spans 14 amino acids. Germline V gene data show CDR1 as SGHRS and CDR2 as YFSETQ. Trimming cost V 5 bases and J 1 base, with 12 bases left between them. The CDR3 loop reads CASRSGSTNTEAFF. For the CDR3, the DNA is TGCGCCAGCAGGAGCGGATCGACGAACACTGAAGCTTTCTTT.